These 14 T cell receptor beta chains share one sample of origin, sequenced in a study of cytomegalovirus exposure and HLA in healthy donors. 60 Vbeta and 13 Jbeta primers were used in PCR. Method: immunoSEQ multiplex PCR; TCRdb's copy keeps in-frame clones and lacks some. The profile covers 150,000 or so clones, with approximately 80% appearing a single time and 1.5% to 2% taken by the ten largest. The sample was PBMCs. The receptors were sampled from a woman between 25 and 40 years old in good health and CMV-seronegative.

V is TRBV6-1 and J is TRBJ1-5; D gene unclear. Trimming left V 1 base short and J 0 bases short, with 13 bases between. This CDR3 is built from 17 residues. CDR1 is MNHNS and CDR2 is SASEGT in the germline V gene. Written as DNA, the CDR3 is TGTGCCAGCAGTGAAGGAGGGCTAGGCTATAGCAATCAGCCCCAGCATTTT. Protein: CASSEGGLGYSNQPQHF.

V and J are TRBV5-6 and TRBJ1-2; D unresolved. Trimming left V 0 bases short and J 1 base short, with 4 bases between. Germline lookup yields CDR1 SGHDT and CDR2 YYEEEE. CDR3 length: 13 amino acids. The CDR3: CASSLDYNYGYTF. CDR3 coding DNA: TGTGCCAGCAGCTTGGACTATAACTATGGCTACACCTTC.

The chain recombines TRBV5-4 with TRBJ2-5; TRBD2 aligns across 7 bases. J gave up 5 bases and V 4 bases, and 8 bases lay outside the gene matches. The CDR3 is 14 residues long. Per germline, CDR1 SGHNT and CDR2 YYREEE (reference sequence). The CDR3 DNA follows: TGTGCCAGCAGCCGTAGCGGGCCGCCCGAGACCCAGTACTTC. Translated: CASSRSGPPETQYF.

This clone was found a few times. The DNA of the CDR3 is TGTGCCAGCAGCGATAGCGGGATGACATACATTCAGTACTTC. Residues: CASSDSGMTYIQYF. V usage is TRBV7-2 and J usage is TRBJ2-4; 8 bases are shared with TRBD2. V dropped 5 bases and J dropped 8; count of bases not matched to a gene: 8. From germline, CDR1 is SGHTA and CDR2 FQGNSA. The CDR3 is 14 residues long.

The CDR3 here is CASSFGNPRIHNYGYTF. In DNA, the CDR3 is TGTGCCAGCAGTTTTGGTAACCCGCGAATTCATAACTATGGCTACACCTTC. The gene calls are TRBV28 and TRBJ1-2, with unresolved D. Germline V gene data show CDR1 as MDHEN and CDR2 as SYDVKM. CDR3 size: 17 residues. Trimming took 3 bases from V and 1 from J, leaving 18 bases between them.

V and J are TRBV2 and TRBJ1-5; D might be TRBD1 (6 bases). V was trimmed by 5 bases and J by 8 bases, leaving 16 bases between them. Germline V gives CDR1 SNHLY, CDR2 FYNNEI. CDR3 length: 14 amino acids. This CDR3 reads CASSQEQGVKPQHF. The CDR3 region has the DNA TGTGCCAGCAGTCAGGAACAGGGTGTGAAGCCCCAGCATTTT.

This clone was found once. The CDR3, as DNA: TGTGCCAGTAGTATGACAGGGCCTAGCAATCAGCCCCAGCATTTT. It specifies CASSMTGPSNQPQHF. This chain joins TRBV19 and TRBJ1-5; 7 nucleotides align to TRBD1. The CDR3 loop spans 15 amino acids. J gave up 0 bases and V 3 bases, and 2 bases lay outside the gene matches. Per the germline V gene, CDR1 is LNHDA and CDR2 is SQIVND (reference sequence).

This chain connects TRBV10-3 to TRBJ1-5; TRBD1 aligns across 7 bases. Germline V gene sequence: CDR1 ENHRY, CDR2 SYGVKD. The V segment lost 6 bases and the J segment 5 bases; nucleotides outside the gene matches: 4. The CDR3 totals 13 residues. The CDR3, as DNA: TGTGCCATCAGACCCGACAGGGATCAGCCCCAGCATTTT. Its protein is CAIRPDRDQPQHF.

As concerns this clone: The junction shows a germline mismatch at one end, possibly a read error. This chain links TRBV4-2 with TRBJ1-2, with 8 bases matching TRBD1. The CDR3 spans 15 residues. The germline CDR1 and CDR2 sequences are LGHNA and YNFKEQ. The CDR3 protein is CASSQEAGGAGGYPF. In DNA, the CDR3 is TGTGCCAGCAGCCAAGAGGCAGGGGGCGCCGGGGGCTACCCCTTC.

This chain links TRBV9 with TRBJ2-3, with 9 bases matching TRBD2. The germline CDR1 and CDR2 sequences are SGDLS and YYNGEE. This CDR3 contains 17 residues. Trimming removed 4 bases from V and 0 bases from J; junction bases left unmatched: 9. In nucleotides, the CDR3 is TGTGCCAGCAGCTTTCGGACGACTAGCGGAAGCACAGATACGCAGTATTTT. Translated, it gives CASSFRTTSGSTDTQYF.

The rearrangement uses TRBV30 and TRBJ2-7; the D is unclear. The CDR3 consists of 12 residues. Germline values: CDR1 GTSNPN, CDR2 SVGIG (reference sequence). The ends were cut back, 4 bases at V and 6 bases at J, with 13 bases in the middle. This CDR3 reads CAWKKEYFEQYF. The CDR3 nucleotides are TGTGCCTGGAAGAAGGAGTATTTCGAGCAGTACTTC.

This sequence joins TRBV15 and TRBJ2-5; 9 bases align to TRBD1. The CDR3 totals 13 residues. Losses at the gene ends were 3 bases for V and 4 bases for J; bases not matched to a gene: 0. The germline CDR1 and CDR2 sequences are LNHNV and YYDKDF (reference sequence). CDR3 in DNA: TGTGCCACCAGCAGGGACAGGGGAGAGACCCAGTACTTC. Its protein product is CATSRDRGETQYF.

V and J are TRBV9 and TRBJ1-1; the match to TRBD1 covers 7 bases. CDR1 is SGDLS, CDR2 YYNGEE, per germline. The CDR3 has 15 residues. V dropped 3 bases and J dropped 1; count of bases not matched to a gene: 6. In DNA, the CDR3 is TGTGCCAGCAGCGCCGGGACAGTCCAGAACACTGAAGCTTTCTTT. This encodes CASSAGTVQNTEAFF.

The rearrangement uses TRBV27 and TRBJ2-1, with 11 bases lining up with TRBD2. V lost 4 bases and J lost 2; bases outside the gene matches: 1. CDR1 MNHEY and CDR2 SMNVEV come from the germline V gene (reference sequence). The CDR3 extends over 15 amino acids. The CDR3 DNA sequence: TGTGCCAGCAGTTCACTAGCGGGAGCCTACAATGAGCAGTTCTTC. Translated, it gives CASSSLAGAYNEQFF.